These T cell receptor beta chains were read from a single sample in a study of blood T cell repertoires in COVID-19. Profiled with immunoSEQ multiplex PCR; TCRdb holds only in-frame clones, not every one. The sample lists around 380,000 clones; around 84% were seen once. Sequencing used peripheral blood. These receptors originate from a human donor with acute or convalescent COVID-19. The donor label of this sample is uncertain. Both conserved end residues are trimmed from each CDR3.

v_gene,CDR3aa
TRBV7-2,ASSRGKF
TRBV5-1,ASSLAGTTNTEAF
TRBV5-4,ASSVAGISGNTIY
TRBV2,ASRARRGQTITDTQY
TRBV7-9,ASSRFGGEQETQY
TRBV3-1/TRBV3-2,ASSQPLGGSEAF
TRBV18,ASSLDRSSYNSPLH
TRBV28,ASSYPARSWEQY
TRBV20-1,SASSFELAQYEQY
TRBV6-6,ASSPRRLDGGRDTQY
TRBV30,AWSPRDYWDSPLH
TRBV27,ASSTNDRVGAKNIQY
TRBV15,ATSRDRDRGHEQY
TRBV27,ASRLGQGPYEQY
TRBV4-1,ASSQDGRGTYGYT
TRBV15,ATSLEGSSYNEQF
TRBV19,ASSFSRLSEKLF
TRBV5-1,ASSFFFNNSPLH
TRBV12-3/TRBV12-4,ASSFASFQLF
TRBV6-2/TRBV6-3,ASSYLAGGTDTQY